Shown below are 23 T cell receptor beta chains from a single sample sequenced in a study of patients and donors after allogeneic stem cell transplantation. TCRdb reprocessed the RT-PCR reads via MiXCR and lists one record per CDR3 protein. The sample lists about a million distinct CDR3 sequences; around 17% were seen once. Sequencing was carried out using blood, either unsorted or a sorted T cell fraction (not recorded which). The receptor set was obtained from a human donor who was either an allogeneic HSCT recipient or a stem cell or donor lymphocyte infusion donor (not recorded which). It is not recorded whose cells these are; they may come from a transplant donor.

The V gene is TRBV5-6, the J gene TRBJ2-3; D is unresolved. This CDR3 has 15 residues. Trimming stripped 0 bases from V and 2 bases from J, with 10 bases between. CDR1 and CDR2 (germline): SGHDT, YYEEEE. The CDR3 DNA follows: TGTGCCAGCAGCTTGGTAGCCGACCACACAGATACGCAGTATTTT. Translated: CASSLVADHTDTQYF.

The V and J genes are TRBV12-3 or TRBV12-4 and TRBJ2-3; 10 nucleotides match TRBD2. J was trimmed by 0 bases and V by 4 bases; bases with no gene match: 10. The CDR3 has 18 amino acids. CDR3: CASSSASGGAGSTDTQYF. The DNA for the CDR3 is TGTGCCAGCAGTTCAGCAAGCGGGGGGGCCGGTAGCACAGATACGCAGTATTTT.

This clonotype was seen a handful of times. The chain has TRBV10-3 and TRBJ1-2; perhaps TRBD1 as D (5 bases). Trimming stripped 7 bases from V and 0 bases from J, with 12 bases between. The CDR3 has 14 amino acids. Germline CDR1 and CDR2: ENHRY and SYGVKD. CDR3 bases: TGTGCCATCACTCAGGGACCCTCTAACTATGGCTACACCTTC. Amino acids: CAITQGPSNYGYTF.

This clonotype was observed a handful of times. V and J are TRBV2 and TRBJ1-5, with 7 nucleotides matching TRBD1. The CDR3 has 14 amino acids. V lost 4 bases to trimming and J lost 5 bases; unmatched junction nucleotides: 5. Germline-derived CDR1 and CDR2 are SNHLY and FYNNEI. CDR3 residues: CASSGGQPDQPQHF. The CDR3 region has the DNA TGTGCCAGCAGTGGGGGACAGCCCGATCAGCCCCAGCATTTT.

The chain carries TRBV5-6 and TRBJ2-2; the D gene could be TRBD1 or TRBD2 (5 bases each). CDR1 is SGHDT and CDR2 is YYEEEE in the germline V gene. The V end lost 0 bases, the J end lost 1 base, and 13 bases lay between the germline ends. The CDR3 has 17 amino acids. This CDR3 reads CASSLGIGTVNTGELFF. The CDR3 coding sequence is TGTGCCAGCAGCTTGGGGATTGGGACGGTGAACACCGGGGAGCTGTTTTTT.

V usage is TRBV4-2 and J usage is TRBJ1-2, with D tentatively TRBD1 (6 bases). Germline V gene data show CDR1 as LGHNA and CDR2 as YNFKEQ. The CDR3 totals 14 residues. Trimming pared 3 bases from V and 4 bases from J, leaving 12 bases between. Here the CDR3 reads CASSQGGKGYGYTF. CDR3 nucleotide sequence: TGTGCCAGCAGCCAGGGGGGCAAAGGCTATGGCTACACCTTC.

Here the CDR3 DNA reads TGTGCCAGCAGTTACAAAAGGGGTAACGGGGAGCTGTTTTTT. It yields the protein CASSYKRGNGELFF. This chain links TRBV6-5 with TRBJ2-2; a weak D match, TRBD1 (5 bases). The CDR3 length is 14 residues. V was pared by 2 bases and J by 7 bases, with 11 bases between. Looked up from germline, CDR1 is MNHEY and CDR2 is SVGAGI.

This clonotype was detected only a few times. This chain joins TRBV20-1 and TRBJ1-2; D unclear. Germline CDR1 DFQATT, CDR2 SNEGSKA (reference sequence). The CDR3 is 13 amino acids. The V gene lost 3 bases and the J gene lost 4 bases, with 12 bases spanning the gap. The DNA of the CDR3 is TGCAGTGCTAGTACTTCGTCGCGCTATGGCTACACCTTC. The encoded protein is CSASTSSRYGYTF.

This clonotype was found a few times. The chain links TRBV12-3 or TRBV12-4 to TRBJ2-1; no clear D. V lost 6 bases, J lost 9 bases, and 15 bases lay in between. This CDR3 is built from 13 residues. This CDR3 reads CASSSKVDTEQFF. CDR3 nucleotides: TGTGCCAGCAGCTCTAAAGTCGACACTGAGCAGTTCTTC.

This clonotype was detected a few times. This chain uses TRBV12-3 or TRBV12-4 with TRBJ2-1; D is possibly TRBD1 (5 bases). The CDR3 is 15 amino acids. V lost 6 bases and J 8 bases, leaving 20 bases between the germline ends. CDR3 loop: CASRTNRPFRYEQFF. CDR3 sequence (DNA): TGTGCCAGCAGAACTAACAGGCCTTTTCGTTATGAGCAGTTCTTC.

This clonotype has just a few counts. J is TRBJ2-1 and V is TRBV12-3 or TRBV12-4, with 9 bases that match TRBD2. The J segment lost 8 bases and the V segment lost 10 bases, leaving 9 bases of the junction unmatched. CDR3 length: 13 amino acids. The CDR3 coding sequence is TGTGCCACCGGGACTAGCCGCGTAGATGAGCAGTTCTTC. Translation gives CATGTSRVDEQFF.

V usage is TRBV24-1 and J usage is TRBJ1-1; 7 nucleotides align to TRBD1. V shed 10 bases and J 1 base; nucleotides not matched to a gene: 5. The CDR3 covers 13 residues. Germline V lookup: CDR1 KGHDR, CDR2 SFDVKD. The CDR3 loop reads CATRDSSNTEAFF. The CDR3, as DNA: TGTGCCACTCGGGACAGCTCGAACACTGAAGCTTTCTTT.

This clonotype was recorded a few times. The chain joins TRBV7-8 to TRBJ2-1; 7 bases match TRBD2. Germline V CDR1 and CDR2: SGHVS, FQNEAQ. V lost 4 bases and J lost 2; bases outside the gene matches: 5. The CDR3 length is 15 residues. The CDR3 here is CASSSREAAYNEQFF. In nucleotides, the CDR3 is TGTGCCAGCAGCTCCCGGGAGGCCGCCTACAATGAGCAGTTCTTC.

This clonotype was detected a few times. This sequence joins TRBV5-1 and TRBJ2-5, with TRBD1 matching over 9 bases. Trimming cost V 2 bases and J 5 bases; bases outside gene matches: 7. This CDR3 is built from 15 residues. The germline V gene encodes CDR1 SGHRS and CDR2 YFSETQ. This CDR3 reads CASSFDRGISETQYF. The DNA for the CDR3 is TGCGCCAGCAGCTTCGACAGGGGGATAAGCGAGACCCAGTACTTC.

The chain has TRBV30 and TRBJ2-1, with D hard to call. CDR1 is GTSNPN, CDR2 SVGIG, per germline (reference sequence). The ends were cut back, 2 bases at V and 9 bases at J, with 11 bases in the middle. The CDR3 sequence is 12 residues long. This CDR3 is CAWSKGEFEQFF. CDR3 bases: TGTGCCTGGAGTAAGGGCGAATTTGAGCAGTTCTTC.

The chain employs TRBV19 and TRBJ2-1, with 10 bases aligning to TRBD2. Germline V gene data show CDR1 as LNHDA and CDR2 as SQIVND (reference sequence). Trimming at V came to 6 bases and at J to 3 bases, leaving 14 bases not matched to a gene. The CDR3 runs 18 residues. CDR3 DNA: TGTGCCAGTAGCTACACACAATCACTAGCGGGATTCTACAATGAGCAGTTCTTC. The encoded protein is CASSYTQSLAGFYNEQFF. The whole variable domain, filled in from reference TRBV19 and TRBJ2-1, reads DGGITQSPKYLFRKEGQNVTLSCEQNLNHDAMYWYRQDPGQGLRLIYYSQIVNDFQKGDIAEGYSVSREKKESFPLTVTSAQKNPTAFYLCASSYTQSLAGFYNEQFFGPGTRLTVL.

CDR3 protein: CASSLRADSSNQPQHF. CDR3 sequence (DNA): TGTGCCAGCAGCTTAAGGGCCGACTCTAGCAATCAGCCCCAGCATTTT. The chain has TRBV11-2 and TRBJ1-5, with no clear D. The V end was cut by 2 bases, the J end by 0 bases, with 11 bases between. The CDR3 spans 16 residues. Germline lookup yields CDR1 SGHAT and CDR2 FQNNGV. The whole variable domain, remainder taken from reference TRBV11-2 and TRBJ1-5, is EAGVAQSPRYKIIEKRQSVAFWCNPISGHATLYWYQQILGQGPKLLIQFQNNGVVDDSQLPKDRFSAERLKGVDSTLKIQPAKLEDSAVYLCASSLRADSSNQPQHFGDGTRLSIL.

This clonotype has more than one count but fewer than ten. The chain carries TRBV12-3 or TRBV12-4 and TRBJ2-7; D unclear. The V gene lost 6 bases and the J gene lost 2 bases, with 11 bases spanning the gap. This CDR3 spans 13 amino acids. This CDR3 is CASRFRAPYEQYF. The CDR3 nucleotides are TGTGCCAGCAGATTCCGGGCCCCCTACGAGCAGTACTTC.

This clonotype occurred a few times. The gene calls are TRBV4-3 and TRBJ2-5; 9 bases map to TRBD1. V shed 0 bases, J shed 4 bases, and the junction held 6 bases outside the gene matches. Germline V gives CDR1 LGHNA, CDR2 YSLEER. The CDR3 runs to 16 residues. This chain's CDR3 is CASSQDRTGVIETQYF. The CDR3, as DNA: TGCGCCAGCAGCCAAGATAGGACAGGGGTGATAGAGACCCAGTACTTC.

The sample holds one count of this clonotype. The rearrangement links TRBV20-1 to TRBJ1-1; D remains ambiguous. Germline CDR1 is DFQATT and CDR2 is SNEGSKA (reference sequence). The CDR3 loop spans 13 amino acids. Trimming cost V 2 bases and J 0 bases, with 7 bases left between them. Written as DNA, the CDR3 is TGCAGTGCTAGACAGCGCATGAACACTGAAGCTTTCTTT. It specifies CSARQRMNTEAFF.

This clonotype was counted only a few times. The rearrangement links TRBV7-8 to TRBJ1-1; possible D gene TRBD1, 5 bases. The CDR3 is 16 amino acids. V was trimmed by 4 bases and J by 4 bases, leaving 19 bases between them. Germline V gene data show CDR1 as SGHVS and CDR2 as FQNEAQ. DNA of the CDR3: TGTGCCAGCAGCTCGACCGCGACAGTCCAGAGCACTGAAGCTTTCTTT. This encodes CASSSTATVQSTEAFF.

In this sample, this clonotype turned up a few times. This rearrangement joins TRBV6-4 to TRBJ1-2; the match to TRBD1 covers 9 bases. Germline V gene data show CDR1 as MRHNA and CDR2 as SNTAGT. The ends lost 0 bases at V and 8 bases at J; junction bases unmatched: 10. The CDR3 runs 16 residues. The CDR3 bases are TGTGCCAGCAGTGACTCCCCGGGACAGGGACTGGGGGGCTACACCTTC. Translation: CASSDSPGQGLGGYTF.

This clonotype was seen at least ten times. This rearrangement joins TRBV5-1 to TRBJ2-3; 13 bases fit TRBD2. CDR1 and CDR2 from the germline V gene are SGHRS and YFSETQ. V was pared by 3 bases and J by 4 bases, with 5 bases of the junction left unmatched. This CDR3 is built from 16 residues. CDR3 residues: CASSSGTSGKADTQYF. The CDR3 DNA reads as TGCGCCAGCAGCTCCGGGACTAGCGGGAAAGCAGATACGCAGTATTTT. The full variable domain, in which reference TRBV5-1 and TRBJ2-3 provide the parts outside the CDR3, is KAGVTQTPRYLIKTRGQQVTLSCSPISGHRSVSWYQQTPGQGLQFLFEYFSETQRNKGNFPGRFSGRQFSNSRSEMNVSTLELGDSALYLCASSSGTSGKADTQYFGPGTRLTVL.